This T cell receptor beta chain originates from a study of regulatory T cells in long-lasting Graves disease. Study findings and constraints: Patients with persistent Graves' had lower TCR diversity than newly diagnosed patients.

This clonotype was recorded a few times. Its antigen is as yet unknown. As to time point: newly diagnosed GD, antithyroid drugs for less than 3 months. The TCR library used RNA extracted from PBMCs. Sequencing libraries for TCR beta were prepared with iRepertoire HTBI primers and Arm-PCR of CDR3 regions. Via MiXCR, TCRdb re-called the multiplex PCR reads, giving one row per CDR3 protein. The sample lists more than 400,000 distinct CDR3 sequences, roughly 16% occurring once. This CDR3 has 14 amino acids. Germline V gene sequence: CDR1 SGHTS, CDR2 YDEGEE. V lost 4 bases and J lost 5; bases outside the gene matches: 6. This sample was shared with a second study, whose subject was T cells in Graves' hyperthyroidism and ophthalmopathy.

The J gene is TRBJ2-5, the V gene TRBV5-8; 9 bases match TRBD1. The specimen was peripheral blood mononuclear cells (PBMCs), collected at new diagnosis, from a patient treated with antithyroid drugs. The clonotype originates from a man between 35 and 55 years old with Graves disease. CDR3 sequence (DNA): TGTGCCAGCAGCCGGGACAGGGAGGGCGAGACCCAGTACTTC. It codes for CASSRDREGETQYF.